These 7 T cell receptor beta chains were all obtained from the same sample, sequenced in a study of blood T cell repertoires in COVID-19. TCRdb's copy holds only in-frame clones and misses some; the assay was immunoSEQ multiplex PCR. Among roughly 200,000 clones listed, 84% were seen once. Material for sequencing was PBMCs or T cells enriched from blood (not recorded which). These receptor sequences come from a woman in her thirties who had been exposed to COVID-19.

The V call is TRBV9, the J call TRBJ2-2; the D gene is possibly TRBD1 (6 bases). The CDR3 totals 17 residues. The V and J ends lost 0 bases and 0 bases respectively, with 12 bases between them. Germline-derived CDR1 and CDR2 are SGDLS and YYNGEE. CDR3 sequence: CASSVAKGEPNTGELFF. CDR3 in DNA: TGTGCCAGCAGCGTAGCAAAGGGGGAACCGAACACCGGGGAGCTGTTTTTT.

This clone was detected only a few times. The chain is built from TRBV7-2 and TRBJ2-3; 7 positions agree with TRBD2. The CDR3 is 14 amino acids. Unmatched junction bases numbered 5, after V lost 3 bases and J lost 5 bases. CDR1 is SGHTA, CDR2 FQGNSA, per germline. The CDR3 coding sequence is TGTGCCAGCAGCTTGGGGGGGAGTGGAGATACGCAGTATTTT. Translating it yields CASSLGGSGDTQYF.

This chain links TRBV7-8 with TRBJ2-1, with D possibly matching TRBD1 (6 bases). The germline gives CDR1 SGHVS, CDR2 FQNEAQ. This CDR3 is built from 13 residues. V lost 1 base, J lost 6 bases, and 7 bases lay in between. This CDR3 is CASSLEGGNEQFF. The DNA for the CDR3 is TGTGCCAGCAGCTTAGAAGGGGGCAATGAGCAGTTCTTC.

This sequence joins TRBV7-9 and TRBJ2-1; 9 bases agree with TRBD2. Germline V CDR1 and CDR2: SEHNR, FQNEAQ (reference sequence). V shed 5 bases and J 6 bases; nucleotides not matched to a gene: 11. The CDR3 extends over 16 amino acids. Here the CDR3 DNA reads TGTGCCAGCAGCCCTCGGACTAGCGCTCCCCTCAATGAGCAGTTCTTC. Translation: CASSPRTSAPLNEQFF.

The chain is built from TRBV7-6 and TRBJ1-2, with a weak D call TRBD1 (5 bases). The CDR3 is 13 amino acids. The V gene lost 5 bases and the J gene lost 5 bases, with 12 bases spanning the gap. Germline CDR1 and CDR2: SGHVS and FNYEAQ. The CDR3 loop reads CASSRGLSYGYTF. The CDR3 coding sequence is TGTGCCAGCAGCCGGGGACTTTCTTATGGCTACACCTTC.

The chain employs TRBV10-1 and TRBJ1-2, with TRBD1 matching 7 bases. Per the germline V gene, CDR1 is WNHNN and CDR2 is SYGVQD (reference sequence). This CDR3 is built from 13 residues. V was clipped by 5 bases and J by 8 bases; unmatched bases: 8. The CDR3 DNA sequence: TGCGCCAGCAGTCTTGACAGGGTGAACGGCTACACCTTC. Its protein product is CASSLDRVNGYTF.

This clone was observed at least ten times. This rearrangement joins TRBV2 to TRBJ1-5; 10 bases are a match to TRBD1. The trim removed 6 bases at V and 3 bases at J, leaving 2 bases unmatched. This CDR3 is 14 amino acids long. Germline V gene data show CDR1 as SNHLY and CDR2 as FYNNEI. The CDR3 region has the DNA TGTGCCAGCAGAGGGACAGGGGCCAATCAGCCCCAGCATTTT. The encoded protein is CASRGTGANQPQHF.